Below, one T cell receptor (beta chain) is given with its context. This record belongs to a study of blood T cell repertoires in COVID-19. About the study: The origin of the acute and convalescent COVID-19 samples was the United States, Italy and Spain. Nucleic acid was either cDNA or gDNA, and it came from T cells, B-cell-depleted T cells, or PBMCs.

The authors' processing: It was from reference gene primer amplification that nucleated cell counts were estimated. Assay: immunoSEQ multiplex PCR; the TCRdb copy retains only in-frame clones and omits some. The DNA was the basis for D and trimming; V, J and clone size are from that table. Of 200,000 to 300,000 clones listed, about 82% are singletons. Germline values: CDR1 SQVTM, CDR2 ANQGSEA. The CDR3 runs to 12 residues. V shed 0 bases and J shed 7 bases, with 7 bases lying between them. The clonotype was recovered from a man at least 80 years old with acute or convalescent COVID-19. The chain joins TRBV29-1 to TRBJ2-1; maybe TRBD1 (5 bases). Sequenced: peripheral blood. In DNA, the CDR3 is TGCAGCGTTGAAGAGGGGCTAAATGAGCAGTTCTTC. Residues: CSVEEGLNEQFF.